The 4 T cell receptor beta chains reported below all come from one sample, sequenced in a study of regulatory T cells in long-lasting Graves disease. HTBI primers from iRepertoire and Arm-PCR of CDR3 regions yielded the TCR beta libraries. TCRdb analysed the multiplex PCR reads with MiXCR anew, one entry per CDR3 protein. Of fewer than 650,000 distinct CDR3 sequences in the sample, roughly a sixth were seen once. Documented time point: newly diagnosed GD, antithyroid drugs for less than 3 months. PBMC RNA was the source of the TCR library. These same records also appear under a second study, on T cells in Graves' hyperthyroidism and ophthalmopathy.

The sequencing used peripheral blood mononuclear cells (PBMCs), collected at new diagnosis, from a patient treated with antithyroid drugs. These receptors originate from a man aged 18 to 35 with Graves disease.

This clonotype was detected a few times. The rearrangement uses TRBV24-1 and TRBJ2-1, with 7 bases matching TRBD1. The CDR3 has 18 residues. Germline values: CDR1 KGHDR, CDR2 SFDVKD. V trimming: 7 bases; J trimming: 2 bases; junction bases outside the gene matches: 16. For the CDR3, the DNA is TGTGCCACCAGCCCTACCTCGGGTCAGGGGGAAACCTACAATGAGCAGTTCTTC. This gives the protein CATSPTSGQGETYNEQFF.

This clonotype was detected many times. V is TRBV27 and J is TRBJ2-7, with TRBD1 matching 7 bases. V shed 3 bases and J 3 bases; nucleotides not matched to a gene: 2. Germline assignment: CDR1 MNHEY and CDR2 SMNVEV (reference sequence). This CDR3 is built from 13 residues. CDR3 nucleotide sequence: TGTGCCAGCAGTTTCCGGACAGGCTACGAGCAGTACTTC. Encoded protein: CASSFRTGYEQYF.

This clonotype was observed at least ten times. This chain uses TRBV11-3 with TRBJ1-3; perhaps TRBD1 as D (6 bases). The CDR3 is 13 amino acids. Per the germline V gene, CDR1 is SGHNT and CDR2 is YENEEA. Trimming left V 6 bases short and J 4 bases short, with 10 bases between. CDR3 coding DNA: TGTGCCAGCAGTTCGGGACACGGAAACACCATATATTTT. Residues: CASSSGHGNTIYF. Complete variable domain (other parts from reference TRBV11-3 and TRBJ1-3): EAGVVQSPRYKIIEKKQPVAFWCNPISGHNTLYWYLQNLGQGPELLIRYENEEAVDDSQLPKDRFSAERLKGVDSTLKIQPAELGDSAVYLCASSSGHGNTIYFGEGSWLTVV.

This clonotype appeared many times. V usage is TRBV11-2 and J usage is TRBJ2-7; 13 bases fit TRBD2. The V gene's germline CDR1 is SGHAT and CDR2 FQNNGV. The CDR3 loop spans 15 amino acids. V gave up 5 bases and J gave up 6 bases; unmatched junction bases: 7. DNA of the CDR3: TGTGCCAGCAGCCCGCTTCGGACTAGCGGGAGCGAGCAGTACTTC. Amino acids: CASSPLRTSGSEQYF.